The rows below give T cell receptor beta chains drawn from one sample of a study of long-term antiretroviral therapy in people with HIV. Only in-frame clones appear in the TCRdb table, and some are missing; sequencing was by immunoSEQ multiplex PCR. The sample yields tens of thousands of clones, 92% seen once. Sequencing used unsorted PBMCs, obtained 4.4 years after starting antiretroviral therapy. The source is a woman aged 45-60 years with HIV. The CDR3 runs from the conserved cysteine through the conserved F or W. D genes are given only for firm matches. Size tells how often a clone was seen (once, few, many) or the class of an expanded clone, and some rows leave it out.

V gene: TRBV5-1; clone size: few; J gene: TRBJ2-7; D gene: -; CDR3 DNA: TGCGCCAGCAGCTTGGACAGCTACTACGAGCAGTACTTC; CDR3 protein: CASSLDSYYEQYF
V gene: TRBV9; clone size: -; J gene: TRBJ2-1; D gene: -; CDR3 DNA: TGTGCCAGCAGCGTGGGGACCTCGGGCAATGAGCAGTTCTTC; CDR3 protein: CASSVGTSGNEQFF
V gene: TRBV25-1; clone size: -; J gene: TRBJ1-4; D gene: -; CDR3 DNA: TGTGCCAGCAGTTCCGGGCCCGGGGGGCGAGATGAAAAACTGTTTTTT; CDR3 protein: CASSSGPGGRDEKLFF
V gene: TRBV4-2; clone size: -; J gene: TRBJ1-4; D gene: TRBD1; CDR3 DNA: TGTGCCAGCAGCCCAGAACAGGGGGCGAGGGGAAAACTGTTTTTT; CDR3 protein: CASSPEQGARGKLFF
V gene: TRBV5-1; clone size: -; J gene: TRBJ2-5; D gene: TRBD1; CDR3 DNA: TGCGCCAGCAGCTCCGGGACAGGCTACCAAGAGACCCAGTACTTC; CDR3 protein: CASSSGTGYQETQYF
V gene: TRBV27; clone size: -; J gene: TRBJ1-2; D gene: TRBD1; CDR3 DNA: TGTGCCAGCAGTCTAGACAGGGGGGGTGGCTACACCTTC; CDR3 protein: CASSLDRGGGYTF
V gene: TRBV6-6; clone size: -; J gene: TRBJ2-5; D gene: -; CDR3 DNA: TGTGCCAGCAGCTGGGACTTGCCCCAAGAGACCCAGTACTTC; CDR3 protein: CASSWDLPQETQYF
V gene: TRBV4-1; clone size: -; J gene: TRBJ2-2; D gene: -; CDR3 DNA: TGCGCCAGCAGCCAAGCCGAAGGGGCCGGGGAGCTGTTTTTT; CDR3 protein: CASSQAEGAGELFF
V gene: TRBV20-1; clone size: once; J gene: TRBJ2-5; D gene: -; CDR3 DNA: TGCAGTGGTCAAGGCCAAGAGACCCAGTACTTC; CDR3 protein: CSGQGQETQYF
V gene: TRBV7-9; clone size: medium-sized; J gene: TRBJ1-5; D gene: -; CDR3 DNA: TGTGCCAGCAGCTTAGTGGGAGGCCAGCCCCAGCATTTT; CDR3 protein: CASSLVGGQPQHF
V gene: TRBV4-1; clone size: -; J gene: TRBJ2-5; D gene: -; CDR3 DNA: TGCGCCAGCAGCAATGCGCCGGGAGAGACCCAGTACTTC; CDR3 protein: CASSNAPGETQYF
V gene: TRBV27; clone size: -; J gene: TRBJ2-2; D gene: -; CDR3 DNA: TGTGCCAGCAGTTTGTTAGGGGTGGTCGCCGGGGAGCTGTTTTTT; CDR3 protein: CASSLLGVVAGELFF
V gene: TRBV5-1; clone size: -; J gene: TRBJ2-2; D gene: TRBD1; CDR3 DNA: TGCGCCAGCAGCCTCGGGACAGGGGGCACCGGGGAGCTGTTTTTT; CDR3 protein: CASSLGTGGTGELFF
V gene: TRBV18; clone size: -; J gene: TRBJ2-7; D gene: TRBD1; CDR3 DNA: TGTGCCAGCTCACCAGGGACAGCCTACGAGCAGTACTTC; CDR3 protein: CASSPGTAYEQYF
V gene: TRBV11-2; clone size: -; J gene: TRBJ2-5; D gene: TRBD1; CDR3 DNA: TGTGCCAGCAGTGGGACAGGAGTGGGGACCCAGTACTTC; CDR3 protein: CASSGTGVGTQYF
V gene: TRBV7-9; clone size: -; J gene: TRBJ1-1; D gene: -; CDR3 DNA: TGTGCCAGCAGCTTAGATGTCCCCAGGGCCTATATTAACACTGAAGCTTTCTTT; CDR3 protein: CASSLDVPRAYINTEAFF
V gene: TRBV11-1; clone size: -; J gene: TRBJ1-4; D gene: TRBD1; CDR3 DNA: TGTGCCAGCAGCTTATCGACAGGGAGGGGACCGCGTGAAAAACTGTTTTTT; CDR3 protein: CASSLSTGRGPREKLFF
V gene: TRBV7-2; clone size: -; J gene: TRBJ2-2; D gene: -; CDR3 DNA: TGTGCCAGCAGCTTAGCAGTGGGTCCGGGCGGGGAGCTGTTTTTT; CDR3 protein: CASSLAVGPGGELFF